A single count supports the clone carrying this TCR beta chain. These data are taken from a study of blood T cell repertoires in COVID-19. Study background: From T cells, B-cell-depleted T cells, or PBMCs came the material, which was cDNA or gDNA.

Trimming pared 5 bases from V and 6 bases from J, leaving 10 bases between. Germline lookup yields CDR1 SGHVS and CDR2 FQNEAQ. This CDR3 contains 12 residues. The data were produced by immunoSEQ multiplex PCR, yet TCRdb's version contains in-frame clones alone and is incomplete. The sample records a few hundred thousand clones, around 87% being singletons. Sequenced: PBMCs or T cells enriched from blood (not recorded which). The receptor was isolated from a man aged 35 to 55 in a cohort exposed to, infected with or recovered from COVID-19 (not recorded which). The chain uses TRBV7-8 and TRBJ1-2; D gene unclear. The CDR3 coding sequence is TGTGCCAGCAGCCCCGGGTCGAATGGCTACACCTTC. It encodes CASSPGSNGYTF. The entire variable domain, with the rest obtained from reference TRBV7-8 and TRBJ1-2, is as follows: GAGVSQSPRYKVAKRGQDVALRCDPISGHVSLFWYQQALGQGPEFLTYFQNEAQLDKSGLPSDRFFAERPEGSVSTLKIQRTQQEDSAVYLCASSPGSNGYTFGSGTRLTVV.